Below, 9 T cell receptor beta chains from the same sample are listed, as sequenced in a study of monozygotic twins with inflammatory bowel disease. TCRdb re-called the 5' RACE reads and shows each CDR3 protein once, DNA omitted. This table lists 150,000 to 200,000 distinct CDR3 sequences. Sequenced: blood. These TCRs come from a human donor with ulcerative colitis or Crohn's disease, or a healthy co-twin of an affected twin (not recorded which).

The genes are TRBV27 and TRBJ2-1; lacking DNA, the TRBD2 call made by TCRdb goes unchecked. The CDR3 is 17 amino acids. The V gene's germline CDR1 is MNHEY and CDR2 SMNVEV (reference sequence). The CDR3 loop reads CASSFNSGFSSYNEQFF.

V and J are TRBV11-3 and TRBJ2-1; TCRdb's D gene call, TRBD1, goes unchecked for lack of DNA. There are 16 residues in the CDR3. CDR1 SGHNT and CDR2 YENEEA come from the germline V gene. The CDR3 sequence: CASSPPPASAYNEQFF.

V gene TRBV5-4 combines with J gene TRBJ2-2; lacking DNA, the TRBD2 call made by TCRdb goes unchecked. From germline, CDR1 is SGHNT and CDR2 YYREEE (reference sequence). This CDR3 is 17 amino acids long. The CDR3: CASSPTQGPADTGELFF.

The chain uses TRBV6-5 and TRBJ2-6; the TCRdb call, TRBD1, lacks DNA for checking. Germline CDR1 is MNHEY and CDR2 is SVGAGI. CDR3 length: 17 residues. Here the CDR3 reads CASSFLTGGAGANVLTF.

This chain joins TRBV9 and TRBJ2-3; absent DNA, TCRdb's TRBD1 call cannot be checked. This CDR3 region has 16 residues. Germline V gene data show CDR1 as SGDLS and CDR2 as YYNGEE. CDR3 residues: CASSAVGQGSTDTQYF.

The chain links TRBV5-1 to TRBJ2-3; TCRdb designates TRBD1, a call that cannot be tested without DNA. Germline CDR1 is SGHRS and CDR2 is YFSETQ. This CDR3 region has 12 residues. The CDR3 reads CASSSRGLAEYF.

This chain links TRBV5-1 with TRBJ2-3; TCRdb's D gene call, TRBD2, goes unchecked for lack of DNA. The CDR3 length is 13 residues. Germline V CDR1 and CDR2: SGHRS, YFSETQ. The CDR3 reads CASSLESPDTQYF.

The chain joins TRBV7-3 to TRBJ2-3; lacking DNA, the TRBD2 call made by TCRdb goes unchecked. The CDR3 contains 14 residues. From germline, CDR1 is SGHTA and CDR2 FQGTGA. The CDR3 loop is CASSPLATTDTQYF.

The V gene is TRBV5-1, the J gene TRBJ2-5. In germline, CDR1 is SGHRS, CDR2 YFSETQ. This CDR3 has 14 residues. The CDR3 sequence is CASSLDLNQETQYF.